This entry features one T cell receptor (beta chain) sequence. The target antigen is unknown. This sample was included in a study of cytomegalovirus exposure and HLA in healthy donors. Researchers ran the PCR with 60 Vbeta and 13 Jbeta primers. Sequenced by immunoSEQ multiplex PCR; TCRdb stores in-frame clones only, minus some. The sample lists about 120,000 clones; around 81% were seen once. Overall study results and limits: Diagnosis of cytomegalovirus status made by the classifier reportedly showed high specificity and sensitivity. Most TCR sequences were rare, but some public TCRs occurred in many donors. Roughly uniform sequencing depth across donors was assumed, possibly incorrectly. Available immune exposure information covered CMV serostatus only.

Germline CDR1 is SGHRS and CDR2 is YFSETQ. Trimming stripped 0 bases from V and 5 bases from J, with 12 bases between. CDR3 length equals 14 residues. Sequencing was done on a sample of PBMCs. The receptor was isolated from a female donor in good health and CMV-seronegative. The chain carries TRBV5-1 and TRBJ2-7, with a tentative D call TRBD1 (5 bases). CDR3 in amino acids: CASSLEGPADEQYF. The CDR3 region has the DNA TGCGCCAGCAGCTTGGAGGGGCCGGCGGACGAGCAGTACTTC.